This entry concerns a single T cell receptor beta chain. This record comes from a study of control samples from healthy donors and cancer patients. This CDR3 is built from 14 residues. The germline V gene has CDR1 SGHRS and CDR2 YFSETQ. The V gene lost 1 base and the J gene lost 0 bases, with 7 bases spanning the gap. Profiling relied on immunoSEQ multiplex PCR, and the TCRdb table lists in-frame clones only, not all of them. This sample carries around 180,000 clones, 88% of them seen once, and the ten largest clones take under 5%. The rearrangement uses TRBV5-1 and TRBJ2-5; D is tentatively TRBD1 or TRBD2 (5 bases each). The receptor's source is a woman aged 30 to 39 in good health. Sequencing used blood. The CDR3, as DNA: TGCGCCAGCAGCTTGATGGGGGACCAAGAGACCCAGTACTTC. It encodes CASSLMGDQETQYF.